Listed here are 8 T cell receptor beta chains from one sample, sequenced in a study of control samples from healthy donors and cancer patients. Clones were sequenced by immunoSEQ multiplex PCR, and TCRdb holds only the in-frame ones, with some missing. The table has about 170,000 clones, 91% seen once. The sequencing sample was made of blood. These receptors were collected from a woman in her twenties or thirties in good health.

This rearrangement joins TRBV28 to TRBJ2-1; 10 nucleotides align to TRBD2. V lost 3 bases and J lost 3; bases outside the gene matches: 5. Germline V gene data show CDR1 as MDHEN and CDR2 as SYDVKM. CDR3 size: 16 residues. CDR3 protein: CASSFGRLAGYNEQFF. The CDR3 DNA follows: TGTGCCAGCAGTTTCGGTCGACTAGCGGGCTACAATGAGCAGTTCTTC.

As DNA, the CDR3 is TGTGCCACCAGCAGCCGGGAGGGTGGCACAGATACGCAGTATTTT. Translation gives CATSSREGGTDTQYF. The chain employs TRBV15 and TRBJ2-3; 8 bases are a match to TRBD2. The CDR3 consists of 15 residues. V lost 3 bases to trimming and J lost 1 base; unmatched junction nucleotides: 3. Germline CDR1 and CDR2: LNHNV and YYDKDF (reference sequence).

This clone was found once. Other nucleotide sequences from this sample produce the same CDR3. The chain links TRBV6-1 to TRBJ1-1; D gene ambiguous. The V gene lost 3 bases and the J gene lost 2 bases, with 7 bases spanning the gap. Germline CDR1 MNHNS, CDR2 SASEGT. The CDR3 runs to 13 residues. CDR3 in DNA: TGTGCCAGCAGTGAGGGCTCAAACACTGAAGCTTTCTTT. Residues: CASSEGSNTEAFF.

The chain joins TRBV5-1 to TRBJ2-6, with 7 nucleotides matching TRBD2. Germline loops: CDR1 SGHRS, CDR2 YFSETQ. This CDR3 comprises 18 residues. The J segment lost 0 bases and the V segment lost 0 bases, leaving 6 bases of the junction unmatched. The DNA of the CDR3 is TGCGCCAGCAGCTTGGGGGGGACTACCTCCTCTGGGGCCAACGTCCTGACTTTC. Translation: CASSLGGTTSSGANVLTF.

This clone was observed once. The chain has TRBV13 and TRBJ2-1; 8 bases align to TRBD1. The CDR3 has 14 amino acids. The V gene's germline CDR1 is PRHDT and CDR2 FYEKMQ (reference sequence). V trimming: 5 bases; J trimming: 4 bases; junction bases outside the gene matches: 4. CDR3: CASSPGQGYNEQFF. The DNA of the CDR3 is TGTGCCAGCAGCCCCGGACAGGGTTACAATGAGCAGTTCTTC.

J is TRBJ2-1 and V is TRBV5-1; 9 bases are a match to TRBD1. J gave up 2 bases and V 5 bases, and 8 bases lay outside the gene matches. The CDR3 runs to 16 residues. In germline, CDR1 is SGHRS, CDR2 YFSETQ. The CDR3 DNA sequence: TGCGCCAGCAGACCCTCTACAGGGGGCGCCTACAATGAGCAGTTCTTC. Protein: CASRPSTGGAYNEQFF.

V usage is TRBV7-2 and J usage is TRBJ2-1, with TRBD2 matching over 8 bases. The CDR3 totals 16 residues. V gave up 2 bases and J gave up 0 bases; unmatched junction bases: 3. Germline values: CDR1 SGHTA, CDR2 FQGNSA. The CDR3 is CASSLTGTSSYNEQFF. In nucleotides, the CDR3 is TGTGCCAGCAGCTTAACCGGGACTAGCTCCTACAATGAGCAGTTCTTC.

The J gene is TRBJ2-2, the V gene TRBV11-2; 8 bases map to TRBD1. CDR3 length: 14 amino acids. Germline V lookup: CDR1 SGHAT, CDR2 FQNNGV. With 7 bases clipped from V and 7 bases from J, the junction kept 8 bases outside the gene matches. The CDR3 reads CASMRTGLVGELFF. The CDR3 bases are TGTGCCAGCATGCGGACAGGGCTAGTCGGGGAGCTGTTTTTT.